These 17 T cell receptor beta chains were all obtained from the same sample, sequenced in a study of blood T cell repertoires in COVID-19. Assay: immunoSEQ multiplex PCR; the TCRdb copy retains only in-frame clones and omits some. The sample lists approximately 350,000 clones, more than 70% occurring once. The sequenced material came from peripheral blood. The receptors derive from a man aged 25-45 years with active or convalescent COVID-19.

The chain links TRBV7-6 to TRBJ1-3; D might be TRBD1 (5 bases). The germline V gene has CDR1 SGHVS and CDR2 FNYEAQ. CDR3 length equals 18 residues. Trimming removed 5 bases from V and 0 bases from J, with 20 bases in between. The CDR3 reads CASSPRSRAGVSGNTIYF. CDR3 sequence (DNA): TGTGCCAGCAGCCCTAGATCCAGGGCTGGAGTCTCTGGAAACACCATATATTTT.

V and J are TRBV10-3 and TRBJ1-4; D ambiguous. With 3 bases removed from V and 5 bases from J, the gap between germline ends came to 7 bases. This CDR3 has 13 amino acids. Germline-derived CDR1 and CDR2 are ENHRY and SYGVKD. The CDR3 loop is CAISDELNEKLFF. For the CDR3, the DNA is TGTGCCATCAGTGATGAGCTAAATGAAAAACTGTTTTTT.

V gene TRBV18 combines with J gene TRBJ2-4; 10 bases are shared with TRBD1. This CDR3 is 14 amino acids long. CDR1 is KGHSH and CDR2 is LQKENI in the germline V gene. Trimming at V came to 0 bases and at J to 10 bases, leaving 3 bases not matched to a gene. In DNA, the CDR3 is TGTGCCAGCTCACCACCGGGACAGGGGTGGATTCAGTACTTC. This codes for CASSPPGQGWIQYF.

This chain joins TRBV19 and TRBJ1-3, with a tentative D call TRBD1 (6 bases). The CDR3 is made up of 14 amino acids. The V and J ends lost 3 bases and 4 bases respectively, with 10 bases between them. Germline V gives CDR1 LNHDA, CDR2 SQIVND (reference sequence). DNA for the CDR3: TGTGCCAGTAGTATGGGGGCTTCGGGAAACACCATATATTTT. It codes for CASSMGASGNTIYF. Supplemented by reference TRBV19 and TRBJ1-3, the full variable domain reads DGGITQSPKYLFRKEGQNVTLSCEQNLNHDAMYWYRQDPGQGLRLIYYSQIVNDFQKGDIAEGYSVSREKKESFPLTVTSAQKNPTAFYLCASSMGASGNTIYFGEGSWLTVV.

V usage is TRBV11-2 and J usage is TRBJ2-5; 8 bases fit TRBD1. The V gene end was trimmed by 5 bases and the J gene end by 2 bases; junction bases not matched to a gene: 7. The CDR3 runs to 15 residues. Germline V gene lookup returns CDR1 SGHAT and CDR2 FQNNGV. The CDR3 is CASSPSGGRQETQYF. The CDR3 region has the DNA TGTGCCAGCAGCCCATCAGGGGGCCGTCAAGAGACCCAGTACTTC.

CDR3 amino acids: CASSGSREDGYTF. CDR3 DNA: TGTGCCAGCTCGGGGTCAAGGGAGGATGGCTACACCTTC. This chain connects TRBV18 to TRBJ1-2; D unclear. Trimming pared 6 bases from V and 6 bases from J, leaving 14 bases between. This CDR3 has 13 residues. Germline CDR1 is KGHSH and CDR2 is LQKENI.

V usage is TRBV2 and J usage is TRBJ2-5; 7 bases map to TRBD1. With V trimmed by 7 bases and J by 1 base, 3 bases remained unmatched. The CDR3 runs to 13 residues. From germline, CDR1 is SNHLY and CDR2 FYNNEI. CDR3 nucleotides: TGTGCCAGCACGAGACAGGGCCAAGAGACCCAGTACTTC. Translation: CASTRQGQETQYF. The full variable domain, with the rest looked up from reference TRBV2 and TRBJ2-5, is EPEVTQTPSHQVTQMGQEVILRCVPISNHLYFYWYRQILGQKVEFLVSFYNNEISEKSEIFDDQFSVERPDGSNFTLKIRSTKLEDSAMYFCASTRQGQETQYFGPGTRLLVL.

On this clone: The junction does not match germline at one end; this may be a read error. CDR3 bases: TGTGCCAGCAGCCAAGATTATGTAGGGGGCAAACAGCCCCAGCATTTT. Translated: CASSQDYVGGKQPQHF. This chain joins TRBV3-1 (or the pseudogene TRBV3-2) and TRBJ1-5; 7 bases agree with TRBD1. Germline CDR1 and CDR2: LGHDT and YNNKEL (reference sequence). The CDR3 is 16 residues long.

This chain joins TRBV19 and TRBJ1-5; 7 bases align to TRBD1. Germline V lookup: CDR1 LNHDA, CDR2 SQIVND (reference sequence). The CDR3 has 15 residues. J gave up 5 bases and V 6 bases, and 10 bases lay outside the gene matches. The CDR3 DNA is TGTGCCAGTAGAAACAGTGGGACAGTTGATCAGCCCCAGCATTTT. Amino acids: CASRNSGTVDQPQHF.

The V call is TRBV12-3 or TRBV12-4, the J call TRBJ1-1, with D perhaps TRBD1 (6 bases). The CDR3 is 11 residues long. The V end lost 5 bases, the J end lost 9 bases, and 10 bases lay between the germline ends. The CDR3 protein is CASSQDRKAFF. Here the CDR3 DNA reads TGTGCCAGCAGTCAGGACAGAAAAGCTTTCTTT.

V and J are TRBV28 and TRBJ2-5; 15 bases are a match to TRBD2. In germline, CDR1 is MDHEN, CDR2 SYDVKM. This CDR3 is 17 amino acids long. V lost 5 bases and J lost 9; bases outside the gene matches: 13. The CDR3, as DNA: TGTGCCAGCAGTGGACTAGCGGGGGGGTACTTATACTCGGCCCAGTACTTC. Protein: CASSGLAGGYLYSAQYF.

With respect to this clone: Other nucleotide sequences in the sample specify the same CDR3. This sequence joins TRBV4-3 and TRBJ2-1, with a weak D call TRBD2 (6 bases). CDR3 length equals 15 residues. Germline CDR1 is LGHNA and CDR2 is YSLEER. V was trimmed by 0 bases and J by 5 bases, leaving 11 bases between them. The CDR3 spells CASSQDSAGHNEQFF. The CDR3, as DNA: TGCGCCAGCAGCCAAGATTCAGCGGGCCACAATGAGCAGTTCTTC.

The CDR3 sequence is CATSPKAGGPLNEQFF. In DNA, the CDR3 is TGTGCCACCAGTCCCAAAGCGGGGGGGCCCTTGAATGAGCAGTTCTTC. The rearrangement links TRBV24-1 to TRBJ2-1; 10 bases fit TRBD2. The trim removed 6 bases at V and 7 bases at J, leaving 11 bases unmatched. Germline CDR1 and CDR2: KGHDR and SFDVKD. CDR3 length: 16 amino acids.

The chain employs TRBV28 and TRBJ1-4; 9 bases map to TRBD1. V shed 5 bases and J 9 bases; nucleotides not matched to a gene: 13. Germline V gives CDR1 MDHEN, CDR2 SYDVKM. This CDR3 spans 16 amino acids. The CDR3: CASSIPSTGGGKKLFF. The CDR3 DNA follows: TGTGCCAGCAGTATCCCCTCTACAGGGGGCGGTAAAAAACTGTTTTTT.

The chain is built from TRBV15 and TRBJ1-4; D unclear. The CDR3 is 14 amino acids. Germline V gene lookup returns CDR1 LNHNV and CDR2 YYDKDF (reference sequence). Trimming removed 0 bases at V and 0 bases at J, with 2 bases between. CDR3 in DNA: TGTGCCACCAGCAGAGACGCAACTAATGAAAAACTGTTTTTT. It yields the protein CATSRDATNEKLFF.

This rearrangement joins TRBV12-3 or TRBV12-4 to TRBJ1-2; TRBD1 matches 8 bases. The V gene end was trimmed by 5 bases and the J gene end by 7 bases; junction bases not matched to a gene: 3. This CDR3 contains 12 residues. The CDR3 DNA reads as TGTGCCAGCAGTCAGGGGGCTACTGGCTACACCTTC. Translated: CASSQGATGYTF.

The chain couples TRBV3-1 (or the pseudogene TRBV3-2) to TRBJ2-1; TRBD1 matches at 7 bases. Germline values: CDR1 LGHDT, CDR2 YNNKEL (reference sequence). V lost 0 bases and J lost 2; bases outside the gene matches: 1. The CDR3 length is 15 residues. The CDR3 here is CASSQEGGPYNEQFF. The CDR3 DNA is TGTGCCAGCAGCCAAGAAGGGGGCCCCTACAATGAGCAGTTCTTC.